This T cell receptor (beta chain) appears in the sequencing data of a study of cytomegalovirus exposure and HLA in healthy donors. In the study overall: According to later analysis, the same platform produced the 110 or so validation and several hundred first-cohort repertoires. Findings and caveats of the study: High specificity and sensitivity for cytomegalovirus status were reported for the classifier.

Comment on this clone: Antigen: not known.

CDR3 size: 12 residues. Per germline, CDR1 SNHLY and CDR2 FYNNEI. Trimming cost V 6 bases and J 4 bases, with 7 bases left between them. While the first cohort had 600 to 850 subjects, the donors belonged to the separate validation cohort of over a hundred subjects. Assay used: immunoSEQ multiplex PCR; TCRdb lists only in-frame clones, some missing. The table lists around 140,000 clones, around 93% of them singletons. The V and J genes are TRBV2 and TRBJ2-1; D is undetermined. Sequenced: PBMCs. The sequence derives from a man in his late teens or twenties in good health and CMV-seropositive. The CDR3 reads CASRERYNEQFF. The CDR3 DNA reads TGTGCCAGCAGGGAGAGATACAATGAGCAGTTCTTC.